The rows below give T cell receptor beta chains drawn from one sample of a study of immune characteristics of hereditary and idiopathic chronic pancreatitis. Some clones are missing from TCRdb's copy, which holds only in-frame ones; the method was immunoSEQ multiplex PCR. Among over 11,000 clones, roughly 70% were seen once, and the ten largest hold approximately 15%. Input material: pancreas tissue with hereditary chronic pancreatitis. The receptors stem from a human donor with chronic pancreatitis. Both conserved end residues are part of each CDR3. D genes are given only for firm matches. Clone size is shown for a subset of rows, as once, few, many or a class of expanded clone.

d_call: TRBD2
cdr3_length: 18
clone_size: -
j_call: TRBJ2-1
v_call: TRBV5-1
cdr3_aa: CASSSGLGTSGRVDEQFF
cdr3_nt: TGCGCCAGCAGCTCCGGGCTAGGGACTAGCGGGAGAGTCGATGAGCAGTTCTTC

d_call: -
cdr3_length: 15
clone_size: -
j_call: TRBJ2-1
v_call: TRBV18
cdr3_aa: CASSPQRDSYNEQFF
cdr3_nt: TGTGCCAGCTCACCACAGAGGGACTCATACAATGAGCAGTTCTTC

d_call: -
cdr3_length: 15
clone_size: -
j_call: TRBJ2-5
v_call: TRBV3-1/TRBV3-2
cdr3_aa: CASTSRTALQETQYF
cdr3_nt: TGTGCCAGCACCTCAAGGACAGCCTTACAAGAGACCCAGTACTTC

d_call: TRBD2
cdr3_length: 15
clone_size: -
j_call: TRBJ2-7
v_call: TRBV7-9
cdr3_aa: CASSLRGGSRYEQYF
cdr3_nt: TGTGCCAGCAGCTTAAGAGGCGGGAGTAGGTACGAGCAGTACTTC

d_call: TRBD1
cdr3_length: 16
clone_size: -
j_call: TRBJ1-4
v_call: TRBV5-1
cdr3_aa: CASRSTGGTTNEKLFF
cdr3_nt: TGCGCCAGCAGATCGACAGGGGGTACAACTAATGAAAAACTGTTTTTT

d_call: -
cdr3_length: 18
clone_size: few
j_call: TRBJ1-5
v_call: TRBV12-2
cdr3_aa: CASRLLNLSAGSNQPQHF
cdr3_nt: TGTGCAAGTCGCTTACTCAACTTGTCGGCGGGAAGCAATCAGCCCCAGCATTTT

d_call: TRBD2
cdr3_length: 20
clone_size: -
j_call: TRBJ2-3
v_call: TRBV3-1/TRBV3-2
cdr3_aa: CASSQVGLIRTSGSSGTQYF
cdr3_nt: TGTGCCAGCAGCCAAGTCGGCCTTATTCGGACTAGCGGGAGTTCGGGTACGCAGTATTTT

d_call: -
cdr3_length: 15
clone_size: -
j_call: TRBJ1-2
v_call: TRBV9
cdr3_aa: CASSVSSGGDYGYTF
cdr3_nt: TGTGCCAGCAGCGTATCGTCCGGGGGCGACTATGGCTACACCTTC

d_call: TRBD1
cdr3_length: 14
clone_size: -
j_call: TRBJ1-4
v_call: TRBV6-5
cdr3_aa: CASSYSEGAGKLFF
cdr3_nt: TGTGCCAGCAGTTACTCCGAGGGGGCCGGAAAACTGTTTTTT

d_call: TRBD2
cdr3_length: 14
clone_size: once
j_call: TRBJ2-3
v_call: TRBV5-1
cdr3_aa: CASLLAPQADTQYF
cdr3_nt: TGCGCCAGCCTACTAGCGCCCCAAGCAGATACGCAGTATTTT

d_call: -
cdr3_length: 15
clone_size: -
j_call: TRBJ2-6
v_call: TRBV4-2
cdr3_aa: CASSQDREGANVLTF
cdr3_nt: TGTGCCAGCAGCCAAGACAGGGAAGGGGCCAACGTCCTGACTTTC

d_call: -
cdr3_length: 13
clone_size: -
j_call: TRBJ1-2
v_call: TRBV9
cdr3_aa: CASSVGVGGGYTF
cdr3_nt: TGTGCCAGCAGCGTGGGGGTGGGAGGTGGCTACACCTTC

d_call: TRBD1
cdr3_length: 14
clone_size: -
j_call: TRBJ1-2
v_call: TRBV27
cdr3_aa: CASGWTGLNYGYTF
cdr3_nt: TGTGCCAGCGGGTGGACAGGGCTGAACTATGGCTACACCTTC

d_call: TRBD2
cdr3_length: 16
clone_size: few
j_call: TRBJ2-1
v_call: TRBV25-1
cdr3_aa: CASSGNLLAGGGEQFF
cdr3_nt: TGTGCCAGCAGTGGAAACTTACTAGCGGGAGGCGGGGAGCAGTTCTTC

d_call: -
cdr3_length: 15
clone_size: -
j_call: TRBJ1-5
v_call: TRBV19
cdr3_aa: CASRFPGDFNQPQHF
cdr3_nt: TGTGCCAGTAGATTCCCCGGGGATTTCAATCAGCCCCAGCATTTT

d_call: TRBD2
cdr3_length: 16
clone_size: -
j_call: TRBJ2-1
v_call: TRBV2
cdr3_aa: CASSRGTSGSIGEQFF
cdr3_nt: TGTGCCAGCAGTAGGGGGACTAGCGGGAGTATAGGTGAGCAGTTCTTC

d_call: -
cdr3_length: 21
clone_size: -
j_call: TRBJ2-2
v_call: TRBV7-3
cdr3_aa: CASSLLLFWGAHISGTGELFF
cdr3_nt: TGTGCCAGCAGCTTATTGCTTTTCTGGGGAGCCCACATCTCTGGCACCGGGGAGCTGTTTTTT

d_call: -
cdr3_length: 16
clone_size: -
j_call: TRBJ2-2
v_call: TRBV27
cdr3_aa: CASSLWGLPNTGELFF
cdr3_nt: TGTGCCAGCAGTTTGTGGGGACTGCCGAACACCGGGGAGCTGTTTTTT

d_call: -
cdr3_length: 12
clone_size: -
j_call: TRBJ1-5
v_call: TRBV6-5
cdr3_aa: CASSSWDGAQHF
cdr3_nt: TGTGCCAGCAGTTCCTGGGACGGAGCCCAGCATTTT

d_call: TRBD1
cdr3_length: 15
clone_size: few
j_call: TRBJ2-2
v_call: TRBV3-1/TRBV3-2
cdr3_aa: CASSQQTGLGGELFF
cdr3_nt: TGTGCCAGCAGCCAACAGACAGGGCTTGGCGGGGAGCTGTTTTTT

d_call: -
cdr3_length: 15
clone_size: few
j_call: TRBJ2-5
v_call: TRBV4-1
cdr3_aa: CASSQEQGLQETQYF
cdr3_nt: TGCGCCAGCAGCCAGGAGCAGGGGCTTCAAGAGACCCAGTACTTC

d_call: -
cdr3_length: 15
clone_size: -
j_call: TRBJ2-5
v_call: TRBV5-1
cdr3_aa: CASSPGATNQETQYF
cdr3_nt: TGCGCCAGCAGCCCCGGGGCCACCAACCAAGAGACCCAGTACTTC

d_call: -
cdr3_length: 13
clone_size: -
j_call: TRBJ2-5
v_call: TRBV18
cdr3_aa: CASSPTNLETQYF
cdr3_nt: TGTGCCAGCTCACCGACCAACCTGGAGACCCAGTACTTC

d_call: TRBD1
cdr3_length: 17
clone_size: -
j_call: TRBJ2-1
v_call: TRBV6-2/TRBV6-3
cdr3_aa: CASSIQGWDRGYNEQFF
cdr3_nt: TGTGCCAGCAGCATACAGGGGTGGGACAGGGGATACAATGAGCAGTTCTTC

d_call: -
cdr3_length: 22
clone_size: -
j_call: TRBJ1-6
v_call: TRBV23-1
cdr3_aa: CASSRAIRKGSILVEFNSPLHF
cdr3_nt: TGCGCCAGCAGTCGAGCTATAAGAAAGGGTTCCATTTTGGTTGAGTTTAATTCACCCCTCCACTTT

d_call: TRBD2
cdr3_length: 18
clone_size: -
j_call: TRBJ2-2
v_call: TRBV5-1
cdr3_aa: CASSPGLAGGKNTGELFF
cdr3_nt: TGCGCCAGCAGCCCCGGACTAGCGGGAGGGAAGAACACCGGGGAGCTGTTTTTT

d_call: -
cdr3_length: 15
clone_size: few
j_call: TRBJ1-3
v_call: TRBV7-9
cdr3_aa: CASSPVLLSGNTIYF
cdr3_nt: TGTGCCAGCAGCCCCGTACTGCTCTCTGGAAACACCATATATTTT

d_call: -
cdr3_length: 12
clone_size: -
j_call: TRBJ2-2
v_call: TRBV7-6
cdr3_aa: CASSFGVGELFF
cdr3_nt: TGTGCCAGCAGCTTCGGTGTCGGGGAGCTGTTTTTT

d_call: TRBD2
cdr3_length: 16
clone_size: -
j_call: TRBJ2-7
v_call: TRBV27
cdr3_aa: CASSPQLAGGRYEQYF
cdr3_nt: TGTGCCAGCAGTCCCCAACTAGCGGGAGGCCGCTACGAGCAGTACTTC

d_call: -
cdr3_length: 13
clone_size: -
j_call: TRBJ1-2
v_call: TRBV5-4
cdr3_aa: CASSLLSGGGYTF
cdr3_nt: TGTGCCAGCAGCCTCCTATCGGGCGGGGGCTACACCTTC

d_call: -
cdr3_length: 17
clone_size: -
j_call: TRBJ2-7
v_call: TRBV7-6
cdr3_aa: CASSFREEGQGYYEQYF
cdr3_nt: TGTGCCAGCAGCTTTCGGGAGGAAGGACAGGGTTACTACGAGCAGTACTTC

d_call: TRBD2
cdr3_length: 15
clone_size: -
j_call: TRBJ2-3
v_call: TRBV6-4
cdr3_aa: CASRGTSGSGDTQYF
cdr3_nt: TGTGCCAGCAGAGGGACTAGCGGGAGTGGCGATACGCAGTATTTT

d_call: TRBD1
cdr3_length: 15
clone_size: -
j_call: TRBJ2-7
v_call: TRBV19
cdr3_aa: CASRPTGINPYEQYF
cdr3_nt: TGTGCCAGTAGGCCGACAGGGATTAACCCGTACGAGCAGTACTTC

d_call: TRBD1
cdr3_length: 18
clone_size: few
j_call: TRBJ2-7
v_call: TRBV19
cdr3_aa: CASSGTYDRGKSSYEQYF
cdr3_nt: TGTGCCAGTAGTGGTACTTACGACAGGGGGAAAAGCTCCTACGAGCAGTACTTC

d_call: TRBD1
cdr3_length: 13
clone_size: -
j_call: TRBJ1-4
v_call: TRBV6-9
cdr3_aa: CAKRRQGGEKLFF
cdr3_nt: TGTGCCAAGCGGCGACAGGGGGGTGAAAAACTGTTTTTT

d_call: -
cdr3_length: 14
clone_size: -
j_call: TRBJ2-3
v_call: TRBV2
cdr3_aa: CASSADLGTDTQYF
cdr3_nt: TGTGCCAGCAGTGCTGACCTCGGCACAGATACGCAGTATTTT